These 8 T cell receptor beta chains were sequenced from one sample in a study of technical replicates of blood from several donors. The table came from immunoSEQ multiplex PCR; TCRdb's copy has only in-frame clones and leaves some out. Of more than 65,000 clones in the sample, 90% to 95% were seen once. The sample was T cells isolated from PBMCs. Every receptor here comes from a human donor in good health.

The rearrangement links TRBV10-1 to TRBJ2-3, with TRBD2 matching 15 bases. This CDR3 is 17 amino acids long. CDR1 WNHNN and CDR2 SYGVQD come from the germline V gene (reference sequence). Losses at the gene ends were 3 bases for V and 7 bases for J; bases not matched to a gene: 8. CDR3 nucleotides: TGCGCCAGCAGTGACCAGGGACTAGCGGGGGGACGTAATACGCAGTATTTT. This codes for CASSDQGLAGGRNTQYF.

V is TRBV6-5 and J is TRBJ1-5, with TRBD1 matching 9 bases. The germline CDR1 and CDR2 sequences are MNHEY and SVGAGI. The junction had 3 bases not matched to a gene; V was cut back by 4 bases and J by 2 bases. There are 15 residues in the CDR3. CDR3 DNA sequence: TGTGCCAGCAGTTCACAGGGGGCTGGCAATCAGCCCCAGCATTTT. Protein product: CASSSQGAGNQPQHF.

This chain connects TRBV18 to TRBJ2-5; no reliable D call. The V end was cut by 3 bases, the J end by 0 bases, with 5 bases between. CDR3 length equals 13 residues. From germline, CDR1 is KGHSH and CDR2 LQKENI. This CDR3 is CASSPQYQETQYF. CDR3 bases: TGTGCCAGCTCACCCCAGTACCAAGAGACCCAGTACTTC.

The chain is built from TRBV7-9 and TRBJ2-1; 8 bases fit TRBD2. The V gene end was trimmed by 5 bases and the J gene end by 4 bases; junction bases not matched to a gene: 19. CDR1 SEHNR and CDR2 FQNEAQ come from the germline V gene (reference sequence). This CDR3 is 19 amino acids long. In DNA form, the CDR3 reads TGTGCCAGCAGCCGCAACCCCCCAACGACTAGCGAGAAATACAATGAGCAGTTCTTC. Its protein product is CASSRNPPTTSEKYNEQFF.

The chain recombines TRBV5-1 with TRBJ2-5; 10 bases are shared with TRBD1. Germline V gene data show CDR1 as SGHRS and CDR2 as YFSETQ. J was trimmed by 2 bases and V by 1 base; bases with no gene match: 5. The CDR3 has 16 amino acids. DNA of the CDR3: TGCGCCAGCAGCTTGTGGTCGGGACAGGGGCAAGAGACCCAGTACTTC. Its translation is CASSLWSGQGQETQYF.

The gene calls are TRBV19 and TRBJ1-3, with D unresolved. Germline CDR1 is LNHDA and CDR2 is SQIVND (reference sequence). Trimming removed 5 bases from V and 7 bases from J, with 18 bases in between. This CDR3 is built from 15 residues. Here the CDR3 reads CASSSQDYHPNTIYF. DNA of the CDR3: TGTGCCAGTAGTTCCCAGGACTATCACCCGAACACCATATATTTT.

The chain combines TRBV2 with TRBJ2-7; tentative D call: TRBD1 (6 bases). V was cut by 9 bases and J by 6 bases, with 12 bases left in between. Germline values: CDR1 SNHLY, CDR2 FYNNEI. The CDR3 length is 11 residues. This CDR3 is CASLTGTEQYF. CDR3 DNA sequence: TGTGCCAGTTTAACAGGGACCGAGCAGTACTTC.

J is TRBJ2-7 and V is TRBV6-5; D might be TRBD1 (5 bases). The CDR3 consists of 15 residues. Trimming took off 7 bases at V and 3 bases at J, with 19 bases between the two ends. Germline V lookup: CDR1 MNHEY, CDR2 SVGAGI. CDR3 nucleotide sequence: TGTGCCAGCAACCCTACCGACGCAGGGTTCTACGAGCAGTACTTC. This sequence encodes CASNPTDAGFYEQYF.